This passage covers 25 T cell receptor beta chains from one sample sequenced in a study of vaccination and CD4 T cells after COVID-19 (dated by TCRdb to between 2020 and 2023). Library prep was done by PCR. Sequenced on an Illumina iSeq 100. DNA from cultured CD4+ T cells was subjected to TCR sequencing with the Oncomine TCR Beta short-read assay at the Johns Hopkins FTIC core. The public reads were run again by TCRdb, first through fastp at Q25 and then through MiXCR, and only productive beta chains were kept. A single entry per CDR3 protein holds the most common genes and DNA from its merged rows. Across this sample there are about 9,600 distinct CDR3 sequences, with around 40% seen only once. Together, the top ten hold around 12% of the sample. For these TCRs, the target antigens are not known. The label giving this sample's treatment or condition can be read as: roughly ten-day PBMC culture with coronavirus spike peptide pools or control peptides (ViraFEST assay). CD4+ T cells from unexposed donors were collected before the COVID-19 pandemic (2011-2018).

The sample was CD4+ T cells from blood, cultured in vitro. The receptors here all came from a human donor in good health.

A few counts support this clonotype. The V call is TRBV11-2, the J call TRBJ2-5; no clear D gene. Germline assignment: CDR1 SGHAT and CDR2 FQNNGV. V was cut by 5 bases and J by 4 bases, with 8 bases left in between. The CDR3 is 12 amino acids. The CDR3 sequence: CASSQPLETQYF. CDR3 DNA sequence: TGTGCCAGCAGCCAACCCCTAGAGACCCAGTACTTC.

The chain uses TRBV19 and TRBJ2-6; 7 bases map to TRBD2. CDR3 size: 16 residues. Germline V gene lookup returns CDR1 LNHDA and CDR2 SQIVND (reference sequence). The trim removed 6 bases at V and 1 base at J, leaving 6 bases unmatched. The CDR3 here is CASRRVGGSGANVLTF. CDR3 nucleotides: TGTGCCAGTAGAAGGGTGGGGGGGTCTGGGGCCAACGTCCTGACTTTC.

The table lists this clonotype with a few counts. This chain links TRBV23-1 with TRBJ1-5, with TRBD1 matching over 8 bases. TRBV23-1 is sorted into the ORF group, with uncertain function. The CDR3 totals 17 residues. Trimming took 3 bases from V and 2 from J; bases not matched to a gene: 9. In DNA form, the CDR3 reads TGCGCCAGCAGTCAGTCCCCGGACAGGGTGCGCAATCAGCCCCAGCATTTT. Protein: CASSQSPDRVRNQPQHF.

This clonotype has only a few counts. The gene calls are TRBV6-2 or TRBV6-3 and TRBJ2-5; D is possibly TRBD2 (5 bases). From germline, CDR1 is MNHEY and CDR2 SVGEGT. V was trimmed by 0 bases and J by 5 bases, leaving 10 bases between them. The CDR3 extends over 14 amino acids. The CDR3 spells CASSYSRVAETQYF. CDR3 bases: TGTGCCAGCAGTTACTCGAGGGTCGCCGAGACCCAGTACTTC.

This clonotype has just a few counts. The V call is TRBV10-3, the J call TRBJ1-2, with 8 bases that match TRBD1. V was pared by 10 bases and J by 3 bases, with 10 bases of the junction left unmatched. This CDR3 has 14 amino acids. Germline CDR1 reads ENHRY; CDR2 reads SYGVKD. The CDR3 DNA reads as TGTGCCACCAGGGGACAGGTTTTGTACTATGGCTACACCTTC. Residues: CATRGQVLYYGYTF.

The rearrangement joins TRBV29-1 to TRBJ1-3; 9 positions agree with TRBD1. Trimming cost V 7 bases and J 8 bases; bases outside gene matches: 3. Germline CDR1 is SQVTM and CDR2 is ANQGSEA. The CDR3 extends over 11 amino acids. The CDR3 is CSGQGGDTIYF. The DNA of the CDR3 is TGCAGCGGACAGGGGGGAGACACCATATATTTT.

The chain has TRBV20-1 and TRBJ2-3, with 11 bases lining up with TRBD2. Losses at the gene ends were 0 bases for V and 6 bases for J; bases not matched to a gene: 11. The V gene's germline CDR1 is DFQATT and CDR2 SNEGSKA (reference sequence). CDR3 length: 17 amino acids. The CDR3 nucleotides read TGCAGTGCTAGAGATACGTCCCTAGCGGGAGGCTCCGATACGCAGTATTTT. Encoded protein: CSARDTSLAGGSDTQYF.

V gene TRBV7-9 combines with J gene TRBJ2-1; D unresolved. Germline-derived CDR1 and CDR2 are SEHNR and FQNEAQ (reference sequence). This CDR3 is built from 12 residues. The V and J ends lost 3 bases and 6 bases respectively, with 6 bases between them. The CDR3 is CASSFEANEQFF. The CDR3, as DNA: TGTGCCAGCAGCTTCGAGGCCAATGAGCAGTTCTTC.

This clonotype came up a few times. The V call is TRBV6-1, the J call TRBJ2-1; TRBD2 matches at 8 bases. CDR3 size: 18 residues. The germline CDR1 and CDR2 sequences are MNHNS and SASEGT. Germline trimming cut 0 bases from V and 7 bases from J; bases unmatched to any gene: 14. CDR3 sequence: CASSEARLSRGARNEQFF. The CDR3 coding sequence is TGTGCCAGCAGTGAAGCGCGATTATCGCGGGGGGCACGTAATGAGCAGTTCTTC.

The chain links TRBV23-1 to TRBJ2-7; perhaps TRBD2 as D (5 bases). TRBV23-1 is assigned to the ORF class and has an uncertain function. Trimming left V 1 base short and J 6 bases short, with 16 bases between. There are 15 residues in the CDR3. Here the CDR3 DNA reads TGCGCCAGCAGTCAATTGTGTTCGGCGAGGGTCGAGCAGTACTTC. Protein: CASSQLCSARVEQYF.

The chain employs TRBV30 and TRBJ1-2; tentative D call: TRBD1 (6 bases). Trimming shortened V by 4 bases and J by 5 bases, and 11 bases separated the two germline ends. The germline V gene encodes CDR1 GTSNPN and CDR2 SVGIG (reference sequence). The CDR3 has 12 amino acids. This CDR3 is CAWTHREYGYTF. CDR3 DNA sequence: TGTGCCTGGACCCACAGGGAGTATGGCTACACCTTC.

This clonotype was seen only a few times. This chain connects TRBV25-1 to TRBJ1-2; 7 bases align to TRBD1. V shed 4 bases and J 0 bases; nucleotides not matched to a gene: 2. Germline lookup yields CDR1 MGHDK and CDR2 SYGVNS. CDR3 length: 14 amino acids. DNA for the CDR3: TGTGCCAGCAGTGCCCAGGGGGCTAACTATGGCTACACCTTC. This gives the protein CASSAQGANYGYTF.

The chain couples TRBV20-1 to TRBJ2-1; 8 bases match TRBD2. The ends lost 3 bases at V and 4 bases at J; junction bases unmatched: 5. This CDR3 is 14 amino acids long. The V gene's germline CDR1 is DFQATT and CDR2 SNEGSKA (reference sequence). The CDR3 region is CSASRSSGYNEQFF. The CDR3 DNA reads TGCAGTGCTAGTCGCTCTAGCGGGTACAATGAGCAGTTCTTC.

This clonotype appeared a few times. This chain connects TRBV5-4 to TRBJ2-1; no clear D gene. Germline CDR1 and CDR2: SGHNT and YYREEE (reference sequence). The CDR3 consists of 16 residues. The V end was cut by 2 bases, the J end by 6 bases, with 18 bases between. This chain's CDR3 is CASSFGRIGSSNEQFF. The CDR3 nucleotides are TGTGCCAGCAGCTTCGGGCGAATCGGTTCATCCAATGAGCAGTTCTTC.

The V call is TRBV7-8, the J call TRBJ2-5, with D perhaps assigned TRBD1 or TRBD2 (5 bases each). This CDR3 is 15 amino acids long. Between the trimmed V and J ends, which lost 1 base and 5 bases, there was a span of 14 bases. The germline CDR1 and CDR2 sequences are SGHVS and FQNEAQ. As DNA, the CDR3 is TGTGCCAGCAGCTTAGGAGCTGGGGACGGGGAGACCCAGTACTTC. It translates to CASSLGAGDGETQYF.

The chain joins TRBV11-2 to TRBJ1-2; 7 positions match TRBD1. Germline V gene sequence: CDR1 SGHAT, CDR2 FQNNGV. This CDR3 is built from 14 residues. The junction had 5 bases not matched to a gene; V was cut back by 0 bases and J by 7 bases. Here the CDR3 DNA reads TGTGCCAGCAGCTTAGATACAGGGGAGGCTGGCTACACCTTC. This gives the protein CASSLDTGEAGYTF.

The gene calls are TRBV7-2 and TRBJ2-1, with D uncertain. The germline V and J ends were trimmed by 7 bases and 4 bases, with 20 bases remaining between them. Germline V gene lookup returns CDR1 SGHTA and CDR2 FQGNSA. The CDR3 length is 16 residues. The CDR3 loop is CASTPTRLAAYNEQFF. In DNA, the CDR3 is TGTGCCAGCACCCCAACCCGTCTGGCAGCTTACAATGAGCAGTTCTTC.

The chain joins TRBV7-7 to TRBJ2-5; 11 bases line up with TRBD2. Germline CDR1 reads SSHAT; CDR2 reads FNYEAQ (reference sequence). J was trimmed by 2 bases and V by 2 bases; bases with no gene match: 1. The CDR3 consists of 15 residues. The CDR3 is CASSLLAGGQETQYF. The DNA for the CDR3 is TGTGCCAGCAGCTTACTAGCGGGGGGTCAAGAGACCCAGTACTTC.

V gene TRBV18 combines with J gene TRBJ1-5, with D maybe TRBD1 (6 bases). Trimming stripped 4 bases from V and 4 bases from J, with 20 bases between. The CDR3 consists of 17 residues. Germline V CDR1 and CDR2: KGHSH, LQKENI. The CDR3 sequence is CASSRMGTGAGNQPQHF. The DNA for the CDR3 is TGTGCCAGCTCACGGATGGGCACGGGGGCCGGGAATCAGCCCCAGCATTTT.

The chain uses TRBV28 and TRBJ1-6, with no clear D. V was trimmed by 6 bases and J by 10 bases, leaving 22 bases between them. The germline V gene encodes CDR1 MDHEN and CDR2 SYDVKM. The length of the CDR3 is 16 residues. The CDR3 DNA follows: TGTGCCAGCAGAGTTTTGGGAGCCTTGATCGGGTCACCCCTCCACTTT. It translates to CASRVLGALIGSPLHF. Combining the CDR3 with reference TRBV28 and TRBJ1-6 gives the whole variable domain DVKVTQSSRYLVKRTGEKVFLECVQDMDHENMFWYRQDPGLGLRLIYFSYDVKMKEKGDIPEGYSVSREKKERFSLILESASTNQTSMYLCASRVLGALIGSPLHFGNGTRLTVT.

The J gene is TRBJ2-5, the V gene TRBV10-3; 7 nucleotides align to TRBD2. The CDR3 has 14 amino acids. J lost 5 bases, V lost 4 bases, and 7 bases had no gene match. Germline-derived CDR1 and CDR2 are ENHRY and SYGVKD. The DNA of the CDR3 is TGTGCCATCAGTGCGGGAGGAGGAGGTGAGACCCAGTACTTC. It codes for CAISAGGGGETQYF.

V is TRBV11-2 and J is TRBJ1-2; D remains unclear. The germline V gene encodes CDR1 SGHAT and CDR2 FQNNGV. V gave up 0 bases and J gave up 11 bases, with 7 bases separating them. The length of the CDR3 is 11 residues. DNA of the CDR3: TGTGCCAGCAGCTTAGATACACGATACACCTTC. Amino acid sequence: CASSLDTRYTF.

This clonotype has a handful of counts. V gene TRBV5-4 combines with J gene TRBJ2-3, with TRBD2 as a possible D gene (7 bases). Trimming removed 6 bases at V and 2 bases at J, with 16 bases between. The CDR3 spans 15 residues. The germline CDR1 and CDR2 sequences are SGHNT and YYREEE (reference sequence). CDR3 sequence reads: CASTRGGRDTDTQYF. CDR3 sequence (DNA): TGTGCCAGCACGAGGGGGGGTCGCGACACAGATACGCAGTATTTT.

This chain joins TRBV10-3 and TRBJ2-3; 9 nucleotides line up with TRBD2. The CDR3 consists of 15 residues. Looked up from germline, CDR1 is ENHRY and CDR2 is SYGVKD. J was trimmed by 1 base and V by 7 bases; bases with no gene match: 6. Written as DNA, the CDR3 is TGTGCCATCACCGATTCTAGCGGGGGCACAGATACGCAGTATTTT. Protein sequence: CAITDSSGGTDTQYF.

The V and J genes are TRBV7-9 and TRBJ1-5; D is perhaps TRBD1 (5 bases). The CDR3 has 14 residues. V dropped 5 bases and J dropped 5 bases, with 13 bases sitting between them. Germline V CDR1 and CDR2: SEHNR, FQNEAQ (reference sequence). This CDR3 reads CASSRDQGDQPQHF. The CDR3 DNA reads TGTGCCAGCAGCCGTGACCAGGGTGATCAGCCCCAGCATTTT.